This T cell receptor beta chain derives from a study of OX40 agonist ivuxolimab in advanced cancers. On the study more broadly: The patients received agonistic anti-OX40 (CD134) antibody ivuxolimab.

CDR1 is MNHNS and CDR2 is SASEGT in the germline V gene. CDR3 length: 13 residues. Trimming took 5 bases from V and 0 from J, leaving 7 bases between them. The table came from immunoSEQ multiplex PCR; TCRdb's copy has only in-frame clones and leaves some out. The table records 55,000 to 65,000 clones, 87% of them present only once. Study-level findings and limits: Some of the nonresponding patients also showed low levels of normalized T-cell clonal expansion. Researchers did not establish what antigens the expanded peripheral T cells target. CD4+ T cells averaged fewer expanded clones than CD8+ T cells.

This clone was seen a few times. Its specificity is unknown. The chain uses TRBV6-1 and TRBJ1-1, with a possible D match to TRBD1 (5 bases). The TCR was taken from an adult with an advanced solid tumor such as melanoma, head and neck, liver or kidney cancer. The sample was CD4+ or CD8+ T cells sorted from blood, taken in a trial of the OX40 agonist ivuxolimab. CDR3 loop: CASSIGVNTEAFF. The CDR3 nucleotides read TGTGCCAGCAGTATAGGGGTGAACACTGAAGCTTTCTTT.